This passage covers 9 T cell receptor beta chains from one sample sequenced in a study of blood T cells in healthy people across ages. A J-beta primer mix and a sample-barcoded 5' primer were used in a second PCR of roughly 7 to 12 cycles. TCRdb processed the 5' RACE reads anew with MiXCR; each CDR3 protein has one entry. The table includes about 580,000 distinct CDR3 sequences, about 45% detected once. Input material: blood. These receptors all stem from an elderly man in good health.

Ten or more counts support this clonotype. The chain carries TRBV6-6 and TRBJ2-7; the D gene could be TRBD1 or TRBD2 (5 bases each). Germline CDR1 MNHNY, CDR2 SVGAGI (reference sequence). Trimming took off 6 bases at V and 5 bases at J, with 17 bases between the two ends. CDR3 length equals 14 residues. CDR3 DNA: TGTGCCAGCAGCCAGAACTCCGGGACGAACGAGCAGTACTTC. Protein: CASSQNSGTNEQYF.

This rearrangement joins TRBV12-3 or TRBV12-4 to TRBJ2-3, with TRBD1 as a possible D gene (6 bases). CDR3 length: 15 residues. V lost 6 bases, J lost 4 bases, and 17 bases lay in between. The CDR3 DNA reads TGTGCCAGCAGCCGAGGGACACATGGGGCAGATACGCAGTATTTT. It is translated as CASSRGTHGADTQYF.

The chain uses TRBV29-1 and TRBJ2-7; TRBD1 matches at 7 bases. The CDR3 consists of 14 residues. V gave up 4 bases and J gave up 7 bases; unmatched junction bases: 13. Germline V gene sequence: CDR1 SQVTM, CDR2 ANQGSEA. CDR3 amino acids: CSVVPGQKPWEQYF. CDR3 sequence (DNA): TGCAGCGTTGTTCCGGGACAGAAACCCTGGGAGCAGTACTTC.

Concerning this clonotype itself: Its ends do not fully match the called genes, so a read error is possible. The rearrangement joins TRBV20-1 to TRBJ2-3; 10 bases are shared with TRBD2. This CDR3 spans 17 amino acids. Germline CDR1 is DFQATT and CDR2 is SNEGSKA (reference sequence). CDR3 DNA sequence: TGCGGTGCTAGAGATCCTAGCGGGAGAGTTGGCACAGATACGCAGTATTTT. It encodes CGARDPSGRVGTDTQYF.

A few counts support this clonotype. CDR3 region: CASSLYTGGGSEQYF. The CDR3 DNA reads as TGCGCCAGCAGCTTGTATACAGGGGGTGGCTCCGAGCAGTACTTC. V usage is TRBV5-1 and J usage is TRBJ2-7, with 8 nucleotides matching TRBD1. V was clipped by 1 base and J by 6 bases; unmatched bases: 9. This CDR3 has 15 residues. Germline values: CDR1 SGHRS, CDR2 YFSETQ.

This clonotype showed up just a few times. The V and J genes are TRBV20-1 and TRBJ2-4, with 9 nucleotides matching TRBD1. V shed 8 bases and J 2 bases; nucleotides not matched to a gene: 13. The CDR3 consists of 16 residues. Germline V lookup: CDR1 DFQATT, CDR2 SNEGSKA (reference sequence). CDR3 sequence (DNA): TGCAGTAGCACCCAACTGGACAGGGGAACCAAAAACATTCAGTACTTC. Translation: CSSTQLDRGTKNIQYF.

This clonotype has at least ten counts. V is TRBV6-5 and J is TRBJ2-1; D assignment may be TRBD1 or TRBD2 (5 bases each). V lost 6 bases to trimming and J lost 5 bases, with 17 bases between them. Per germline, CDR1 MNHEY and CDR2 SVGAGI. CDR3 length: 15 residues. The CDR3 DNA is TGTGCCAGCAGCCTCAGGGTTTCCGGGGACAATGAGCAGTTCTTC. Translation gives CASSLRVSGDNEQFF.

This clonotype appeared a few times. The gene calls are TRBV5-1 and TRBJ2-1; 10 bases align to TRBD2. The germline V gene has CDR1 SGHRS and CDR2 YFSETQ. CDR3 length: 16 residues. Losses at the gene ends were 4 bases for V and 8 bases for J; bases not matched to a gene: 12. The CDR3 DNA reads as TGCGCCAGCAGCCCTCTAGCGGGGGTCGTGTCGGATGAGCAGTTCTTC. This encodes CASSPLAGVVSDEQFF.

The chain employs TRBV10-3 and TRBJ2-3; TRBD2 matches 8 bases. The CDR3 spans 14 residues. CDR1 is ENHRY, CDR2 SYGVKD, per germline. V dropped 11 bases and J dropped 5; count of bases not matched to a gene: 12. CDR3 DNA: TGTGCCTCCCGGGATGGCGGGGGGATAGATACGCAGTATTTT. This gives the protein CASRDGGGIDTQYF.